This entry is about one T cell receptor beta chain. The antigen is undetermined. The method was immunoSEQ multiplex PCR; TCRdb's version includes in-frame clones alone and lacks a portion of them. The table has some 40,000 clones, approximately 93% seen once. The length of the CDR3 is 17 residues. Germline V gene lookup returns CDR1 PRHDT and CDR2 FYEKMQ (reference sequence). With 5 bases removed from V and 1 base from J, the gap between germline ends came to 20 bases. The data are from a study of graft-versus-host responses after intestinal transplantation. The overall study: Tacrolimus and steroids were given for roughly 3 years to all recipients after anti-thymocyte globulin induction.

Study-wide results and caveats: The presence of high graft-versus-host to host-versus-graft clonal ratios in allografts characterized patients with graft-donor T cell macrochimerism. GvH clones occurred in recipient marrow; some first appeared in ileum or blood.

The TCR was taken from a human donor who was the organ donor for an intestinal transplant. The V gene is TRBV13, the J gene TRBJ1-1; D is perhaps TRBD1 (5 bases). The sample was unstimulated CD8+ T cells sorted from spleen or lymph node cells, taken before transplant. CDR3 amino acids: CASSTYDGETANTEAFF. In nucleotides, the CDR3 is TGTGCCAGCAGCACTTACGACGGGGAGACAGCGAACACTGAAGCTTTCTTT.